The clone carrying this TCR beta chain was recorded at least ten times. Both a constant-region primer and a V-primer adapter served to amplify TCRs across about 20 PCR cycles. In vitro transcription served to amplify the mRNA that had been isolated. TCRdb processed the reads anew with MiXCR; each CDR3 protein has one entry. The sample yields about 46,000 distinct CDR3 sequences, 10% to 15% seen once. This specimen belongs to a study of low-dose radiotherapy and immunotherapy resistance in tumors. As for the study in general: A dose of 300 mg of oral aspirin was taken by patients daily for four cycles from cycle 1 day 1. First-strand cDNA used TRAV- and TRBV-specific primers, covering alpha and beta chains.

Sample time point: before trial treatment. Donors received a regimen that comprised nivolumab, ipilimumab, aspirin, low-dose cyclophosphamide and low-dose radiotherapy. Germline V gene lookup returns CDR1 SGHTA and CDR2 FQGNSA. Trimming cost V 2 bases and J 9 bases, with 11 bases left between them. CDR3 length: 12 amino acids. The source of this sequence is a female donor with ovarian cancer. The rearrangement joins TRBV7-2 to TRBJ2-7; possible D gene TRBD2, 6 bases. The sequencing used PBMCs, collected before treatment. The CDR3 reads CASSLIAGRQYF. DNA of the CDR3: TGTGCCAGCAGCTTAATTGCGGGGAGGCAGTACTTC.